This T cell receptor beta chain originates from a study of regulatory T cells in long-lasting Graves disease. Libraries of TCR beta came from iRepertoire HTBI primers plus Arm-PCR of CDR3 regions. TCRdb used MiXCR to reprocess the multiplex PCR reads, holding one entry per CDR3 protein. The repertoire holds 500,000 to 700,000 distinct CDR3 sequences, 30% seen once, with 35% to 55% in the top ten. The sample's time point: persistent/refractory GD, antithyroid drugs over 5 years with positive TRAb. TCR sequences were obtained from RNA taken from PBMCs. Trimming at V came to 3 bases and at J to 3 bases, leaving 16 bases not matched to a gene. The CDR3 loop spans 22 amino acids.

The sample consisted of peripheral blood mononuclear cells (PBMCs), taken when the disease was refractory, from a patient treated with antithyroid drugs. The chain uses TRBV12-3 or TRBV12-4 and TRBJ2-2; 16 bases map to TRBD2. This TCR was sampled from a female donor with Graves disease. The CDR3 DNA is TGTGCCAGCAGTTTGAGGGGACTAGCGGGAGGGCCGGTGTTAAGGGACACCGGGGAGCTGTTTTTT. This translates into CASSLRGLAGGPVLRDTGELFF.